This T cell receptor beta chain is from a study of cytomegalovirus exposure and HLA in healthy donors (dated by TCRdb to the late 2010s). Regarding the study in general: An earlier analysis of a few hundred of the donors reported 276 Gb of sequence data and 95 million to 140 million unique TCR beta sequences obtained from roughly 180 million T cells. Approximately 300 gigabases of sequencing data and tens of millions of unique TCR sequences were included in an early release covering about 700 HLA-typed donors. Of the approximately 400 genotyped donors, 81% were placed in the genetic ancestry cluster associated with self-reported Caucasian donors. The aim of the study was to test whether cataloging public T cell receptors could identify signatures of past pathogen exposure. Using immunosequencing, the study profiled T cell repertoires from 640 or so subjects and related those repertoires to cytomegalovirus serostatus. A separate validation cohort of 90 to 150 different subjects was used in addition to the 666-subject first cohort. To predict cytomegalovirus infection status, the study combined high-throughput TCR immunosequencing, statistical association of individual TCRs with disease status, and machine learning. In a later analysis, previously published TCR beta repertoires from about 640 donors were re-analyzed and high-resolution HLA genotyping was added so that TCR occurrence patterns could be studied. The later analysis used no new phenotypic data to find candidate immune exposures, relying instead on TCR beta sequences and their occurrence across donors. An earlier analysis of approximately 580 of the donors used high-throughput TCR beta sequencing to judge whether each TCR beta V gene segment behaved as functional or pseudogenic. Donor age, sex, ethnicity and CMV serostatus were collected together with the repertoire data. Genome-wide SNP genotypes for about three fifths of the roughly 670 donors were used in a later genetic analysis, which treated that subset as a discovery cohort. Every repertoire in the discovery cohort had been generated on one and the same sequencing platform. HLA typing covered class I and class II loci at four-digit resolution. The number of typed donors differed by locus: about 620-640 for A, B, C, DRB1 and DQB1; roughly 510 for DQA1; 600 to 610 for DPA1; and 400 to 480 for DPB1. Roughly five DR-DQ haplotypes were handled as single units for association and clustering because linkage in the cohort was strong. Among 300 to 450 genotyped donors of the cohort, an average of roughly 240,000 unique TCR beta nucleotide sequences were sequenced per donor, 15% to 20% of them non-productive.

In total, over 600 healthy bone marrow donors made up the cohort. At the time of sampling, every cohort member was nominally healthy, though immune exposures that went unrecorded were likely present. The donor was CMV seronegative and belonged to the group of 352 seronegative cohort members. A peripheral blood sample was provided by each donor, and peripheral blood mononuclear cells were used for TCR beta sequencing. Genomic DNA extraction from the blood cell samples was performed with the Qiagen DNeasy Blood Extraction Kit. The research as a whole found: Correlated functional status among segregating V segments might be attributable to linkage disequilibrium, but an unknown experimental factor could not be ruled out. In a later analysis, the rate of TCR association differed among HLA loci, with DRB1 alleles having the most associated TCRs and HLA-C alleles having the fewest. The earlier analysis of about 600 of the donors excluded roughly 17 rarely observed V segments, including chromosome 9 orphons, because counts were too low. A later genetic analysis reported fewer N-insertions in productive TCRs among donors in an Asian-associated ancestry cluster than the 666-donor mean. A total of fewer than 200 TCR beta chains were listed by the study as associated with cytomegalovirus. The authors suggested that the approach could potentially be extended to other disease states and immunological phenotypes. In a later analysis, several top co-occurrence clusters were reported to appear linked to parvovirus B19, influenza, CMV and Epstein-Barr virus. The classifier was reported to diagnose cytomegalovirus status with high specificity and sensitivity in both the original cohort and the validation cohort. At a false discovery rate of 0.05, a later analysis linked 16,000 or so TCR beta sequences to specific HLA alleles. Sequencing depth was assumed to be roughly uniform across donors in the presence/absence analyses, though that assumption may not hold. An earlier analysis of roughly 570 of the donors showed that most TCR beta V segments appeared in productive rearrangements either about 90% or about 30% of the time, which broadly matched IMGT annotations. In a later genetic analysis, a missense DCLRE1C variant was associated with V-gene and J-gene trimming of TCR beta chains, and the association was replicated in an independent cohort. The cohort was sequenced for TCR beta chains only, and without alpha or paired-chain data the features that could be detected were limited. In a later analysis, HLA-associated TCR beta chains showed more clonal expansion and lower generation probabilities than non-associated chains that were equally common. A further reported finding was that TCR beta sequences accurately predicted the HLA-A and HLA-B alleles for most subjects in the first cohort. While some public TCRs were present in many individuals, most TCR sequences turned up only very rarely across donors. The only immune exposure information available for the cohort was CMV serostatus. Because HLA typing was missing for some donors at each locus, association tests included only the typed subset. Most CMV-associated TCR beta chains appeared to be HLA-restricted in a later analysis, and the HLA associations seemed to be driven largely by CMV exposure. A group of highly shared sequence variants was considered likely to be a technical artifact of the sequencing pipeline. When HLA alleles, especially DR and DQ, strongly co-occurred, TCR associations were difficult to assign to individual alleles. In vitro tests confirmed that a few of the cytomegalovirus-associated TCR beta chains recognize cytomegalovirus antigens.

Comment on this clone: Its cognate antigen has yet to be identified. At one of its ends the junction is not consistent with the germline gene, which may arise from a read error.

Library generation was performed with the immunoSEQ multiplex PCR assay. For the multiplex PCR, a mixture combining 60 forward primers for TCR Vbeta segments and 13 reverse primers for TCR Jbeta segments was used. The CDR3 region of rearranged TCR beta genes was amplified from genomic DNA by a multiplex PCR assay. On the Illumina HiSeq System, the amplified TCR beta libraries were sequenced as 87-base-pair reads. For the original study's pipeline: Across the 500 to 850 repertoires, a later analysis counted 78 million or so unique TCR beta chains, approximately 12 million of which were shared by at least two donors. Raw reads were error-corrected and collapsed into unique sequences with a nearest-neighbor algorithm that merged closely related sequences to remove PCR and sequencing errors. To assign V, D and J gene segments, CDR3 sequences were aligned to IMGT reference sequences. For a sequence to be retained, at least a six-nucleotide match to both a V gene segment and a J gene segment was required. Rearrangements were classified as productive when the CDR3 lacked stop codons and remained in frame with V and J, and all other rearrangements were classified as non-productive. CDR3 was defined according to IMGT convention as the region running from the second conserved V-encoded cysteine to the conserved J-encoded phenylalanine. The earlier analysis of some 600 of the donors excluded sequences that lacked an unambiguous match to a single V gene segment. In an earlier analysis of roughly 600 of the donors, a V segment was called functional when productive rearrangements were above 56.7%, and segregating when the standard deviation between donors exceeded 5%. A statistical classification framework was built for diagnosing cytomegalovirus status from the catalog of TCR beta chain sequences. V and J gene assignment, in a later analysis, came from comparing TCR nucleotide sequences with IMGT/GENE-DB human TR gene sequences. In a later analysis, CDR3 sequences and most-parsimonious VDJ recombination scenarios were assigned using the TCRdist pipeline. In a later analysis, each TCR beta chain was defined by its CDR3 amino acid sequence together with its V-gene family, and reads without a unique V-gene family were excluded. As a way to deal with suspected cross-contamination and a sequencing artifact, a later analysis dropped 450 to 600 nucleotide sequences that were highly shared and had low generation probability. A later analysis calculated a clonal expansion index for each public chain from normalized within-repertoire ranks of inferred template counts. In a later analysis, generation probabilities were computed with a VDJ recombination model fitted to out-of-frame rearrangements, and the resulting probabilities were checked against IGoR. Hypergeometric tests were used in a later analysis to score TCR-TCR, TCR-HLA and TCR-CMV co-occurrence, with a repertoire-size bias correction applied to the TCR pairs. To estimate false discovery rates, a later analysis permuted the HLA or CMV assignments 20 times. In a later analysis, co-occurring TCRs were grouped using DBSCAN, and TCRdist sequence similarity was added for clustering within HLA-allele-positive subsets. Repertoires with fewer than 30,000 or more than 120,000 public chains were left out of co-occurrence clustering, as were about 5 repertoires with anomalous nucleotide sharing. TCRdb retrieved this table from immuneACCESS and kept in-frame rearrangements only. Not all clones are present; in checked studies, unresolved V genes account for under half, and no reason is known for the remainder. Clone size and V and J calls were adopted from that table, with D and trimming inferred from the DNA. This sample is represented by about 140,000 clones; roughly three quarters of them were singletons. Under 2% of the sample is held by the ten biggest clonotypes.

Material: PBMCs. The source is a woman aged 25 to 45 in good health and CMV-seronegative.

DNA sequence: TGTGCTAGCAGCCTACAGGGATATCAAGAGACCCAGTACTTC. It specifies CASSLQGYQETQYF. The sequence joins TRBV7-7 to TRBJ2-5; possibly the D gene is TRBD1, per 6 matching bases. Per the germline V gene (reference sequence), SSHAT is the CDR1 and FNYEAQ is the CDR2. CDR3 length: 14 amino acids, cysteine to phenylalanine. Kept here is only the CDR3 DNA, which spans 42 bases and is read in frame from base 1.